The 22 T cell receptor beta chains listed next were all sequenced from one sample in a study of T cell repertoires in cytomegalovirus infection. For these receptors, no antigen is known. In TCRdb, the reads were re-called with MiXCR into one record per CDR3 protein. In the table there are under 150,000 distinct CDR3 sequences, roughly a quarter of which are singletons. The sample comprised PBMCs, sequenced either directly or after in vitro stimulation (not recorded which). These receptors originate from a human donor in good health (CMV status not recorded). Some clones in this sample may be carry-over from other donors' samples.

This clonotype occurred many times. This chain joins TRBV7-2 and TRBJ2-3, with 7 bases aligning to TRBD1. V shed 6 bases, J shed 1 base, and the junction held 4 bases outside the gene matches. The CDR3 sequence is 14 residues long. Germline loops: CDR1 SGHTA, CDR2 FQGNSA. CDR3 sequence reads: CASRPTGGTDTQYF. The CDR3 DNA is TGTGCCAGCAGACCCACAGGGGGCACAGATACGCAGTATTTT.

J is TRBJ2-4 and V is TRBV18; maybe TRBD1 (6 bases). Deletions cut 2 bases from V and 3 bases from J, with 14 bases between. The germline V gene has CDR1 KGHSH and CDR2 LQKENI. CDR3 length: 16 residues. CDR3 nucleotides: TGTGCCAGCTCACCATTGGCCAGGGGTGACAAAAACATTCAGTACTTC. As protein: CASSPLARGDKNIQYF. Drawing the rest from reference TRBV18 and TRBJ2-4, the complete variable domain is NAGVMQNPRHLVRRRGQEARLRCSPMKGHSHVYWYRQLPEEGLKFMVYLQKENIIDESGMPKERFSAEFPKEGPSILRIQQVVRGDSAAYFCASSPLARGDKNIQYFGAGTRLSVL.

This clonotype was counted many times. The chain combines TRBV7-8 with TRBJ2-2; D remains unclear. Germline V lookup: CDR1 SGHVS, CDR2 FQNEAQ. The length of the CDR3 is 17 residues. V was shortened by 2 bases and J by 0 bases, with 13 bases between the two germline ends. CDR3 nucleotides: TGTGCCAGCAGCTTACGACGGTCTATCTCGAACACCGGGGAGCTGTTTTTT. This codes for CASSLRRSISNTGELFF.

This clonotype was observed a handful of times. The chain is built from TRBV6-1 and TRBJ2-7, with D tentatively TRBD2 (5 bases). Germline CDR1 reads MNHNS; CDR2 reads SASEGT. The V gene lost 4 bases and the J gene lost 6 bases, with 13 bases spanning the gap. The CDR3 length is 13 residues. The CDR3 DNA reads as TGTGCCAGCAGTGTCTCCACTAGTGGCGAGCAGTACGTC. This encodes CASSVSTSGEQYV.

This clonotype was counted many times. CDR3 nucleotides: TGTGCCAGCAGTTACTCGACTAGTCGCCAAGAGACCCAGTACTTC. Translated: CASSYSTSRQETQYF. V gene TRBV6-2 or TRBV6-3 combines with J gene TRBJ2-5; weak D call: TRBD2 (6 bases). Germline lookup yields CDR1 MNHEY and CDR2 SVGEGT. Trimming removed 0 bases from V and 1 base from J, with 9 bases in between. The CDR3 has 15 amino acids.

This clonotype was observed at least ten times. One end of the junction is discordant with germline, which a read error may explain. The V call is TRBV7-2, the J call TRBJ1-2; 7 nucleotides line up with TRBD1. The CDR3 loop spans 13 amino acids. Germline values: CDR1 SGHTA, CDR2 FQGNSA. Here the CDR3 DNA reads TGTGCCAGCAGCTTAGAGGCCGGGGACAGCCCTTTCTTC. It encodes CASSLEAGDSPFF.

The chain's CDR3 is CASRKRLAGVSISNEQFF. The CDR3 nucleotides are TGTGCCAGCAGGAAAAGACTAGCGGGAGTATCCATTTCCAATGAGCAGTTCTTC. The chain uses TRBV27 and TRBJ2-1; TRBD2 matches at 12 bases. CDR3 length: 18 residues. With V trimmed by 6 bases and J by 6 bases, 15 bases remained unmatched. From germline, CDR1 is MNHEY and CDR2 SMNVEV (reference sequence).

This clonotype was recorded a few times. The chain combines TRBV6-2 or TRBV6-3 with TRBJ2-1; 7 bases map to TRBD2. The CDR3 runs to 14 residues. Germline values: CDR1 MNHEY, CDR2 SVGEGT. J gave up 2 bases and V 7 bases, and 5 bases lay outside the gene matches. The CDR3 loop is CASTSSGAYNEQFF. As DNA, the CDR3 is TGTGCCAGCACTTCTAGCGGCGCCTACAATGAGCAGTTCTTC.

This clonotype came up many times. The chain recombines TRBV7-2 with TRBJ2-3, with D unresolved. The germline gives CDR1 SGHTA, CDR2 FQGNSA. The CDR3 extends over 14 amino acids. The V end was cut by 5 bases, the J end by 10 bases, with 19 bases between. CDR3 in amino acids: CASSPSHSSQAQYF. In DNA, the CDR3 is TGTGCCAGCAGCCCCTCTCACAGTTCTCAGGCGCAGTATTTT.

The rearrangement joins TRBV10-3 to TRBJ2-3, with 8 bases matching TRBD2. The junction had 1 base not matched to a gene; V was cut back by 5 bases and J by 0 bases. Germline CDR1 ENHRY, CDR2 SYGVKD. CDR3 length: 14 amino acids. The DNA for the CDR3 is TGTGCCATCAGTTTAGCGGGAAGCACAGATACGCAGTATTTT. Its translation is CAISLAGSTDTQYF.

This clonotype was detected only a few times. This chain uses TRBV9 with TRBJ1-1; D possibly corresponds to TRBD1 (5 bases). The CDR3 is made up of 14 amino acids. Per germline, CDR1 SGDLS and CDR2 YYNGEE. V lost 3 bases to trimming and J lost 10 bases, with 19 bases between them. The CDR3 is CASSGSGPSRGAFF. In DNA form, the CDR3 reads TGTGCCAGCAGCGGATCAGGGCCCTCTCGGGGAGCTTTCTTT.

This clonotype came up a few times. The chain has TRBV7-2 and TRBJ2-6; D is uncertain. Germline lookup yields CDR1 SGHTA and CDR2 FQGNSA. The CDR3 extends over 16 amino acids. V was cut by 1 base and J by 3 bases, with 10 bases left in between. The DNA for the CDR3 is TGTGCCAGCAGCTTAGTAAGGAATTATGGGGCCAACGTCCTGACTTTC. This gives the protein CASSLVRNYGANVLTF.

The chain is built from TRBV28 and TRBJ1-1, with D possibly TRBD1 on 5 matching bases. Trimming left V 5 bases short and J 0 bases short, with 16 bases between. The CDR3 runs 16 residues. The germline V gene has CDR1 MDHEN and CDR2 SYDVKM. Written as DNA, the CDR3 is TGTGCCAGCAGTCCCTACGACAGAGCGATGAACACTGAAGCTTTCTTT. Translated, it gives CASSPYDRAMNTEAFF.

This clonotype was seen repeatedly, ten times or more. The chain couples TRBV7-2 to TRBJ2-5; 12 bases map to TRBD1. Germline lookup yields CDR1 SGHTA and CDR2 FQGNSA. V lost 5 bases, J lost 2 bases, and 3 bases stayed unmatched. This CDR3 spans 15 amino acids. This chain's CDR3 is CASSRDRGRQETQYF. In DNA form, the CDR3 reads TGTGCCAGCAGCCGGGACAGGGGGCGGCAAGAGACCCAGTACTTC.

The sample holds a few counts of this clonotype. CDR3 coding DNA: TGTGCCAGCAGCCAAATGTCAGGACTAAACTACGAGCAGTACTTC. Translated, it gives CASSQMSGLNYEQYF. The genes are TRBV4-2 and TRBJ2-7; TRBD2 might be the D (6 bases). Germline values: CDR1 LGHNA, CDR2 YNFKEQ. This CDR3 contains 15 residues. The V and J ends lost 2 bases and 3 bases respectively, with 14 bases between them.

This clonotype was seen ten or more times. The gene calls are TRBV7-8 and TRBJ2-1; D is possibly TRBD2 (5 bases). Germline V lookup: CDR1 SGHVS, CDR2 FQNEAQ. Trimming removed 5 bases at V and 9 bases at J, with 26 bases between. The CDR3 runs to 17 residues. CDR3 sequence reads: CASSPRLSPAAKGEQFF. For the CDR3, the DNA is TGTGCCAGCAGCCCGCGACTCAGTCCAGCGGCGAAGGGTGAGCAGTTCTTC.

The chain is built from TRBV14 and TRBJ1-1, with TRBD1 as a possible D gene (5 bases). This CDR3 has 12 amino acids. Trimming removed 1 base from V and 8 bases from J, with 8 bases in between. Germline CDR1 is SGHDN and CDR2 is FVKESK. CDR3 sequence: CASSQVRTEAFF. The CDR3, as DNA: TGTGCCAGCAGCCAAGTCCGGACAGAAGCTTTCTTT.

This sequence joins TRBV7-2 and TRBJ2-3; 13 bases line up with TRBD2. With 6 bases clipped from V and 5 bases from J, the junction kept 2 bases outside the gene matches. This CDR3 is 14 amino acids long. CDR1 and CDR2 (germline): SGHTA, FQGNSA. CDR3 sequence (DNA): TGTGCCAGCAGGAGACTAGCGGGGGGAGATACGCAGTATTTT. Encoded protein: CASRRLAGGDTQYF.

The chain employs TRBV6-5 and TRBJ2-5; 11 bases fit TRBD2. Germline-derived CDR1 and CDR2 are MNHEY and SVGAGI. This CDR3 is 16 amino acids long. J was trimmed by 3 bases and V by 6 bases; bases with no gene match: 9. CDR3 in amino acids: CASSLGLAGLKETQYF. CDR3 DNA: TGTGCCAGCAGCTTAGGACTAGCGGGTTTAAAAGAGACCCAGTACTTC.

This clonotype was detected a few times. The CDR3 is CASSRQTNGEQYF. CDR3 nucleotide sequence: TGTGCCAGCAGCCGACAGACTAACGGCGAGCAGTACTTC. The genes are TRBV7-3 and TRBJ2-7; D tentatively fits TRBD1 or TRBD2 (5 bases each). This CDR3 region has 13 residues. Deletions cut 5 bases from V and 6 bases from J, with 14 bases between. The germline V gene encodes CDR1 SGHTA and CDR2 FQGTGA.

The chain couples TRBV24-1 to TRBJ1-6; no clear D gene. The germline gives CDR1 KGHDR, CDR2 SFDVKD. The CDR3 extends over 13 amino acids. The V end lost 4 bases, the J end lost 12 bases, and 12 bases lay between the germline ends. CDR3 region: CATSERTQGPLHF. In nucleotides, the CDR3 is TGTGCCACCAGTGAGAGGACTCAAGGACCCCTCCACTTT.

As DNA, the CDR3 is TGTGCCAGCAGTACTAGGAGCGCAGATACGCAGTATTTT. Its translation is CASSTRSADTQYF. The chain recombines TRBV7-9 with TRBJ2-3, with a weak D call TRBD2 (5 bases). CDR3 length equals 13 residues. Germline CDR1 and CDR2: SEHNR and FQNEAQ (reference sequence). V was cut by 6 bases and J by 4 bases, with 11 bases left in between. The whole variable domain, remainder taken from reference TRBV7-9 and TRBJ2-3, is DTGVSQNPRHKITKRGQNVTFRCDPISEHNRLYWYRQTLGQGPEFLTYFQNEAQLEKSRLLSDRFSAERPKGSFSTLEIQRTEQGDSAMYLCASSTRSADTQYFGPGTRLTVL.